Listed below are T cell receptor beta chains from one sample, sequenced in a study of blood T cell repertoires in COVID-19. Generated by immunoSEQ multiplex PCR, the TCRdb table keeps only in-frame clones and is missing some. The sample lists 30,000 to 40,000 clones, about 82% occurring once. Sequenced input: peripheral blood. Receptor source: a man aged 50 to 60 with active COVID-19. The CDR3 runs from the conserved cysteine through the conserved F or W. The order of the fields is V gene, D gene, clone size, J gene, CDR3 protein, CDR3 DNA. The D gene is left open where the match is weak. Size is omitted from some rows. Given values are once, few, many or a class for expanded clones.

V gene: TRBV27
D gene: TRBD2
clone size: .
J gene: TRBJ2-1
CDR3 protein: CASSLGGGLYNEQFF
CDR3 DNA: TGTGCCAGCAGTTTGGGCGGGGGGCTATACAATGAGCAGTTCTTC

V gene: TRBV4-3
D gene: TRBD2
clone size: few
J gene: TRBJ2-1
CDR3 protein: CASSQGTSGGWENEQFF
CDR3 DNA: TGCGCCAGCAGCCAAGGAACTAGCGGGGGATGGGAGAATGAGCAGTTCTTC

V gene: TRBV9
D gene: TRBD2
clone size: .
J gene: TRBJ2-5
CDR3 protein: CASSVVPSRGGAKETQYF
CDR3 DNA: TGTGCCAGCAGCGTAGTTCCCTCTCGCGGGGGGGCCAAAGAGACCCAGTACTTC

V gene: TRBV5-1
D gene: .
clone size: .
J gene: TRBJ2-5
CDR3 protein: CASSLWDNPQETQYF
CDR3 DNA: TGCGCCAGCAGCTTATGGGACAATCCGCAAGAGACCCAGTACTTC

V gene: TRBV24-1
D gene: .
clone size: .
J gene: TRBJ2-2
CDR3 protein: CATSDILQGDTGELFF
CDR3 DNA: TGTGCCACCAGTGATATATTACAGGGAGACACCGGGGAGCTGTTTTTT

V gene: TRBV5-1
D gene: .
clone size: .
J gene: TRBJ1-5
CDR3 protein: CASSLGQNSNQPQHF
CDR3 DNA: TGCGCCAGCAGCTTGGGGCAGAATAGCAATCAGCCCCAGCATTTT

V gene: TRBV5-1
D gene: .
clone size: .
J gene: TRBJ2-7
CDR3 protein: CASSLENRQAREQYF
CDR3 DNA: TGCGCCAGCAGCTTGGAAAACCGCCAGGCGCGCGAGCAGTACTTC

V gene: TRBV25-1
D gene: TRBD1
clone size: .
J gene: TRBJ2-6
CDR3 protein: CASSGQDRGSGANVLTF
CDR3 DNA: TGTGCCAGCAGTGGCCAGGACAGGGGATCTGGGGCCAACGTCCTGACTTTC

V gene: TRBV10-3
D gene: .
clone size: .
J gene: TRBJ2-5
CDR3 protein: CAISTNRETQYF
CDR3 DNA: TGTGCCATCAGTACGAACCGGGAGACCCAGTACTTC

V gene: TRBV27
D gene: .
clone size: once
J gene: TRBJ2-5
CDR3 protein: CASSLSIAGGRETQYF
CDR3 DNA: TGTGCCAGCAGTTTATCTATTGCCGGGGGGCGAGAGACCCAGTACTTC

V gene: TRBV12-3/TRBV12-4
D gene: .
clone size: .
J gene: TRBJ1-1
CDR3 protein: CASRPRQAREAFF
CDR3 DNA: TGTGCCAGCAGACCCAGACAGGCCCGAGAAGCTTTCTTT

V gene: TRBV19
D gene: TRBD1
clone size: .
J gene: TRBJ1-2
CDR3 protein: CASSWTGDYGYTF
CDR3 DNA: TGTGCCAGTAGTTGGACAGGGGACTATGGCTACACCTTC

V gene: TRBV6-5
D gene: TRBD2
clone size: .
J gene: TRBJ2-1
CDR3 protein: CASSSGGAYNEQFF
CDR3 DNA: TGTGCCAGCAGTTCCGGGGGGGCTTACAATGAGCAGTTCTTC

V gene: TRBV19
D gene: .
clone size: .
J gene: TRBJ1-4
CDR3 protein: CASSETSATNEKLFF
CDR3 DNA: TGTGCCAGCTCCGAAACAAGTGCAACTAATGAAAAACTGTTTTTT